This is a list of T cell receptor beta chains from one sample in a study of identical twins. TCRdb ran MiXCR on the 5' RACE reads and lists one entry per CDR3 protein. Among 500,000 or so distinct CDR3 sequences listed, 14% were seen once. This sample also belongs to another study, concerning yellow fever vaccine responses in identical twins.

The sequenced material came from CD4+ T cells sorted from blood. The source of these receptors is a woman aged 18-35 years in good health. Each CDR3 is given with its conserved first and last residue. The order of the fields is J gene, V gene, clone size, D gene, CDR3 protein, CDR3 DNA. A D gene is named only where the DNA matches it firmly. Clone size, where shown, is once, few, many, or a class for clones that have expanded.

j_gene: TRBJ2-3; v_gene: TRBV6-2/TRBV6-3; abundance: .; d_gene: .; CDR3aa: CASSYSARRSTDTQYF; CDR3nt: TGTGCCAGCAGTTATAGCGCCCGAAGGAGCACAGATACGCAGTATTTT
j_gene: TRBJ2-7; v_gene: TRBV30; abundance: few; d_gene: TRBD2; CDR3aa: CAWSLTSGYEQYF; CDR3nt: TGTGCCTGGAGTTTGACTAGCGGATACGAGCAGTACTTC
j_gene: TRBJ2-3; v_gene: TRBV7-3; abundance: .; d_gene: .; CDR3aa: CASSFVATDTQYF; CDR3nt: TGTGCCAGCAGCTTTGTGGCTACAGATACGCAGTATTTT
j_gene: TRBJ2-1; v_gene: TRBV3-1; abundance: many; d_gene: .; CDR3aa: CASSQRLEVSYNEQFF; CDR3nt: TGTGCCAGCAGCCAGAGACTAGAGGTGTCCTACAATGAGCAGTTCTTC
j_gene: TRBJ2-2; v_gene: TRBV5-1; abundance: few; d_gene: .; CDR3aa: CASSLDTASGELFF; CDR3nt: TGCGCCAGCAGCTTGGATACTGCCTCGGGGGAGCTGTTTTTT
j_gene: TRBJ2-1; v_gene: TRBV15; abundance: .; d_gene: .; CDR3aa: CATSRATGVPISYNEQFF; CDR3nt: TGTGCCACCAGCAGAGCTACGGGGGTCCCGATCTCCTACAATGAGCAGTTCTTC
j_gene: TRBJ2-2; v_gene: TRBV10-3; abundance: few; d_gene: TRBD2; CDR3aa: CAISESPSGDTGELFF; CDR3nt: TGTGCCATCAGTGAGTCGCCTAGCGGGGACACCGGGGAGCTGTTTTTT
j_gene: TRBJ2-5; v_gene: TRBV4-2; abundance: few; d_gene: TRBD1; CDR3aa: CASSPLRRTTGARETQYF; CDR3nt: TGTGCCAGCAGCCCGCTCAGACGTACAACAGGGGCGCGGGAGACCCAGTACTTC
j_gene: TRBJ2-5; v_gene: TRBV5-1; abundance: few; d_gene: .; CDR3aa: CASSFGLQGETQYF; CDR3nt: TGCGCCAGCAGCTTCGGCCTTCAAGGGGAGACCCAGTACTTC
j_gene: TRBJ1-5; v_gene: TRBV3-1; abundance: .; d_gene: .; CDR3aa: CASSQDQAQPQHF; CDR3nt: TGTGCCAGCAGCCAAGATCAAGCTCAGCCCCAGCATTTT
j_gene: TRBJ1-1; v_gene: TRBV5-6; abundance: many; d_gene: .; CDR3aa: CASSLAREGTEAFF; CDR3nt: TGTGCCAGCAGCTTGGCCCGGGAGGGCACTGAAGCTTTCTTT
j_gene: TRBJ2-5; v_gene: TRBV5-4; abundance: few; d_gene: .; CDR3aa: CASSLAGQGRQETQYF; CDR3nt: TGTGCCAGCAGCTTGGCCGGGCAGGGGAGACAAGAGACCCAGTACTTC
j_gene: TRBJ2-6; v_gene: TRBV10-3; abundance: .; d_gene: .; CDR3aa: CAITSDGSSGANVLTF; CDR3nt: TGTGCCATCACCTCGGACGGAAGCTCTGGGGCCAACGTCCTGACTTTC
j_gene: TRBJ2-1; v_gene: TRBV6-5; abundance: few; d_gene: .; CDR3aa: CASSFQPGLSTMEQFF; CDR3nt: TGTGCCAGCAGTTTCCAACCGGGACTGTCCACAATGGAGCAGTTCTTC
j_gene: TRBJ2-3; v_gene: TRBV4-1; abundance: .; d_gene: .; CDR3aa: CASSQAGLADTQYF; CDR3nt: TGCGCCAGCAGCCAAGCGGGCCTAGCAGATACGCAGTATTTT
j_gene: TRBJ2-3; v_gene: TRBV24-1; abundance: .; d_gene: TRBD2; CDR3aa: CATSELRASGRQDTQYF; CDR3nt: TGTGCCACCAGTGAGCTTCGAGCTAGCGGGAGACAAGATACGCAGTATTTT
j_gene: TRBJ2-1; v_gene: TRBV10-3; abundance: many; d_gene: .; CDR3aa: CAISEGLDLEQFF; CDR3nt: TGTGCCATCAGTGAAGGACTGGACTTAGAGCAGTTCTTC
j_gene: TRBJ2-1; v_gene: TRBV6-2/TRBV6-3; abundance: few; d_gene: TRBD1; CDR3aa: CASSYGTGGTYNEQFF; CDR3nt: TGTGCCAGCAGTTACGGCACAGGGGGCACCTACAATGAGCAGTTCTTC
j_gene: TRBJ2-7; v_gene: TRBV20-1; abundance: .; d_gene: TRBD1; CDR3aa: CSARDMSFGTGSHEQYF; CDR3nt: TGCAGTGCTAGAGATATGTCTTTCGGGACAGGGAGCCACGAGCAGTACTTC
j_gene: TRBJ2-1; v_gene: TRBV3-1; abundance: .; d_gene: TRBD2; CDR3aa: CASSQAGTSSYNEQFF; CDR3nt: TGTGCCAGCAGCCAAGCCGGGACTAGCTCCTACAATGAGCAGTTCTTC
j_gene: TRBJ2-3; v_gene: TRBV27; abundance: .; d_gene: TRBD1; CDR3aa: CASSRGQGAPTDTQYF; CDR3nt: TGTGCCAGCAGTAGAGGACAGGGGGCCCCCACAGATACGCAGTATTTT
j_gene: TRBJ2-4; v_gene: TRBV3-1; abundance: .; d_gene: .; CDR3aa: CASSQGQLLAKNIQYF; CDR3nt: TGTGCCAGCAGCCAAGGGCAGTTACTAGCCAAAAACATTCAGTACTTC
j_gene: TRBJ2-3; v_gene: TRBV5-1; abundance: .; d_gene: .; CDR3aa: CASSLHAGGRTDTQYF; CDR3nt: TGCGCCAGCAGCTTGCATGCCGGGGGCCGCACAGATACGCAGTATTTT
j_gene: TRBJ2-1; v_gene: TRBV7-3; abundance: many; d_gene: .; CDR3aa: CASSLRGLGNEQFF; CDR3nt: TGTGCCAGCAGCTTACGGGGGCTGGGCAATGAGCAGTTCTTC
j_gene: TRBJ2-4; v_gene: TRBV7-8; abundance: few; d_gene: .; CDR3aa: CASSLMLAVAKNIQYF; CDR3nt: TGTGCCAGCAGCTTAATGCTGGCGGTAGCCAAAAACATTCAGTACTTC
j_gene: TRBJ2-2; v_gene: TRBV5-1; abundance: many; d_gene: TRBD1; CDR3aa: CASSLIQGANTGELFF; CDR3nt: TGCGCCAGCAGCTTGATACAGGGGGCGAACACCGGGGAGCTGTTTTTT
j_gene: TRBJ1-6; v_gene: TRBV6-5; abundance: few; d_gene: .; CDR3aa: CASSYSRPQDSPLHF; CDR3nt: TGTGCCAGCAGTTACTCTCGACCGCAGGATTCACCCCTCCACTTT